This TCR beta chain was profiled in a study of post-analysis software for immune sequencing data (dated by TCRdb to about 2015). The study in broad terms: Relapsing-remitting, secondary progressive and progressive-relapsing multiple sclerosis were recorded as disease courses, and subtype annotation was lacking for some patients. A subset of samples was prepared in parallel using single-end sample barcoding, then pooled and co-amplified after Illumina adapter ligation. The multiple sclerosis patient repertoires were compared with more than 9 previously published healthy control repertoires from donors aged about 6 to 25 years. What the authors observed across the whole study: Multiple sclerosis patients had significantly lower normalized Chao1 diversity than controls, a result that suggests substantial peripheral T-cell clonal expansion. The control group was slightly older than the multiple sclerosis patient group. Strong co-clustering of samples prepared in the same batch was shown by direct clustering with F measure, prompting a batch-effect correction. Roughly 5 TRBV segments, including TRBV5-6, TRBV5-1 and TRBV20-1, were significantly more frequent in patients than controls.

This clonotype was seen a few times. The clone's antigen remains unknown. Per-base quality was not reported, and no clone a single base away is much larger than it. TCR beta repertoires were profiled from peripheral blood of 13 young patients with multiple sclerosis to demonstrate the VDJtools post-analysis software. Multiple sclerosis patients were children and adolescents aged about 6 to 15 years. The library was generated by PCR. Sequencing relied on an Illumina HiSeq 2500. To reduce PCR and sequencing biases, unique molecular identifiers were incorporated into the TCR beta cDNA libraries. Per 1 to 10 million input T cells, approximately 500,000 cDNA molecules were obtained, such that each molecule approximated one T cell. The patient libraries were prepared and sequenced using the same protocol as the earlier healthy control dataset. Samples belonging to the same batch were prepared together, multiplexed and sequenced on a shared HiSeq lane. Regarding the original processing steps: Raw barcoded reads were processed with MIGEC, and single-read molecular identifier groups were discarded before consensus assembly and CDR3 extraction. VDJtools was used for post-analysis of the clonotype tables, and diversity was normalized by down-sampling every dataset to the size of the smallest sample. Repertoire overlap clustering matched CDR3 amino acid but not nucleotide sequences to correct batch-related cross-sample contamination. The public sequencing data were trimmed at Q25 with fastp and processed into clonotypes with MiXCR by TCRdb, which kept only in-frame beta chains. All rows with the same CDR3 protein become a single entry with the most common DNA and genes. TCRdb's processing, not the authors', yielded these V and J calls. Recorded for this sample are about half a million distinct CDR3 sequences; under 40% of them occurred a single time. Approximately 6% of the sample is in the top ten clones.

Spanning cysteine to phenylalanine, the CDR3 consists of 15 amino acids. Only the CDR3 part of the read is kept: 45 bases, read in frame from the first base. The germline V gene (reference sequence) sets CDR1 to LNHNV and CDR2 to YYDKDF. The sequence was collected from a girl aged 2-17 years with multiple sclerosis. The material sequenced was blood. The chain was built from TRBV15 and TRBJ2-5; the D gene assignment is ambiguous. Matching the DNA end better, TRBJ2-7 makes the J call doubtful. In nucleotide form, the sequence is TGTGCCACCAGCAGGGGTCAAATTCTCTCCTACGAGCAGTACTTC. The encoded protein is CATSRGQILSYEQYF.